This T cell receptor (beta chain) came from a study of blood T cell repertoires in COVID-19. About the study: In each case, the material was cDNA or gDNA derived from T cells, B-cell-depleted T cells, or PBMCs.

Original methodology: Nucleated cell counts were estimated from reference gene primer amplification. The repertoire was sequenced with immunoSEQ multiplex PCR; TCRdb's copy has only in-frame clones and lacks some. V, J and clone size are taken as reported in that table, and D and trimming were inferred from the DNA itself. This sample has 190,000 or so clones, with 80% to 90% found just once. Allocation to cohorts depended on clinical history reported by the participants. The length of the CDR3 is 17 residues. The V gene's germline CDR1 is SGHDN and CDR2 FVKESK. V lost 1 base, J lost 3 bases, and 11 bases stayed unmatched.

Sample: PBMCs or T cells enriched from blood (not recorded which). This TCR derives from a woman aged 18-35 years who had recovered from COVID-19. This chain connects TRBV14 to TRBJ1-1; TRBD1 matches at 7 bases. This CDR3 is CASSQGQGKFVDTEAFF. In DNA, the CDR3 is TGTGCCAGCAGCCAAGGACAGGGAAAATTCGTGGACACTGAAGCTTTCTTT.